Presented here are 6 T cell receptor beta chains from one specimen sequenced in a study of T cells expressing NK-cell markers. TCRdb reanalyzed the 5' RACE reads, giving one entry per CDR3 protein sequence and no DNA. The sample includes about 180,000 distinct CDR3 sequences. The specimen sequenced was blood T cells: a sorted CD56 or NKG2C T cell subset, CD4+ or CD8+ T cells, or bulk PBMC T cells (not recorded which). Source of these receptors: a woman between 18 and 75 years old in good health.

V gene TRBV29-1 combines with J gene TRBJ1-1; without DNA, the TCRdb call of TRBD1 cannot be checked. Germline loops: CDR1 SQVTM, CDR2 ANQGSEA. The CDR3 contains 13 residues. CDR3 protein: CSGAYRLNTEAFF.

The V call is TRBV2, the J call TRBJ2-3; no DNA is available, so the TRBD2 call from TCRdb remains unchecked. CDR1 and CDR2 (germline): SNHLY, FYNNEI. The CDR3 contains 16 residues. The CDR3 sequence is CASSEKLALGTDTQYF.

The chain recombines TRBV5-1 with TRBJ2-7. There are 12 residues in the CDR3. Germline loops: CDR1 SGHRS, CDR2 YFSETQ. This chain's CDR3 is CASSAGRYEQYF.

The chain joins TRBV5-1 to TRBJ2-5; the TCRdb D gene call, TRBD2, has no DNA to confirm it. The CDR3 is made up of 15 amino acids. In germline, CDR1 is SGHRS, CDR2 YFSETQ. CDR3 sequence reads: CASSFLPGVEETQYF.

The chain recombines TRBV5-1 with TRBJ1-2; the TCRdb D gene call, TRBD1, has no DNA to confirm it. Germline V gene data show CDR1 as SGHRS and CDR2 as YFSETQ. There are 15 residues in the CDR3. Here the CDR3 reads CASSAPGQGGYGYTF.

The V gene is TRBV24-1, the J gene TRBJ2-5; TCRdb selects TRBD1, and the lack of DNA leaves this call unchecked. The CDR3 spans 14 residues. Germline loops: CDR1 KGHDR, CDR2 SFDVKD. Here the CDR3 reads CATSELQGGETQYF.